Here is one T cell receptor (beta chain) with its context. The data originate from a study of technical replicates of blood from a handful of donors. Profiled with immunoSEQ multiplex PCR; TCRdb holds only in-frame clones, not every one. The repertoire includes some 70,000 clones, roughly nine tenths of them detected once, and approximately 0.38% sits in the top ten. Germline lookup yields CDR1 MNHEY and CDR2 SVGAGI. This CDR3 region has 14 residues. V shed 6 bases and J shed 6 bases, with 17 bases lying between them. This clonotype was obtained from a human donor in good health. The specimen sequenced was T cells isolated from PBMCs. This chain uses TRBV6-5 with TRBJ1-1; possibly TRBD1 for D (6 bases). DNA of the CDR3: TGTGCCAGCAGCTCTAACAGGGAAATACCTGAAGCTTTCTTT. This gives the protein CASSSNREIPEAFF.